The table lists the clone carrying this TCR beta chain with many counts. The antigen remains unidentified. More than 8 ml fresh peripheral blood yielded the PBMCs. These data come from a study of T cells in Graves' hyperthyroidism and ophthalmopathy. Study-wide findings and caveats: With a median lead of about 6.9 months before onset, the model predicted ophthalmopathy.

Amplification targeted TCR beta CDR3 regions from RNA transcripts. TCR CDR3 regions were first amplified by RT-PCR with HTBI primers. Each CDR3 protein is one row after TCRdb ran MiXCR on the multiplex PCR reads. Among nearly 600,000 distinct CDR3 sequences listed, around 14% were seen once. V dropped 10 bases and J dropped 3 bases, with 15 bases sitting between them. The CDR3 has 14 amino acids. The specimen sequenced was blood. The TCR comes from a woman in her thirties with Graves' hyperthyroidism that later progressed to Graves' ophthalmopathy. The chain employs TRBV12-3 or TRBV12-4 and TRBJ2-2, with D tentatively TRBD1 (6 bases). The CDR3 loop reads CATAYGGYTGELFF. CDR3 DNA: TGTGCCACCGCTTATGGGGGCTACACCGGGGAGCTGTTTTTT.